A selection of T cell receptor beta chains follows, all from one sample in a study of shared clonotypes between healthy human individuals. Sequencing was performed with immunoSEQ multiplex PCR; in TCRdb, only in-frame clones are kept and a portion is missing. The table includes about 2.5 million clones, around 93% detected once. The specimen sequenced was naive CD4+ T cells from PBMCs. These receptors were collected from a man between 18 and 35 years old in good health. Some clones in this sample may be carry-over from other donors' samples. Both conserved end residues are part of each CDR3. Each record gives: D gene, V gene, J gene, clone size, CDR3 DNA, CDR3 protein. D genes are given only for firm matches. The size entry is marked missing in some rows and otherwise reads once, few, many or a size class.

D gene: NA
V gene: TRBV18
J gene: TRBJ1-2
clone size: NA
CDR3 DNA: TGTGCCAGCTCACCAGTGGGGGCCCCTAACTATGGCTACACCTTC
CDR3 protein: CASSPVGAPNYGYTF

D gene: NA
V gene: TRBV5-4
J gene: TRBJ1-1
clone size: few
CDR3 DNA: TGTGCCAGCAGCACAGGTGGTGGATACACTGAAGCTTTCTTT
CDR3 protein: CASSTGGGYTEAFF

D gene: NA
V gene: TRBV18
J gene: TRBJ1-1
clone size: once
CDR3 DNA: TGTGCCAGCTCACTTCTGGTCTTTCAGGGAAGGACGGGGAACACTGAAGCTTTCTTT
CDR3 protein: CASSLLVFQGRTGNTEAFF

D gene: NA
V gene: TRBV5-4
J gene: TRBJ2-7
clone size: NA
CDR3 DNA: TGTGCCAGCAGCTTGGACCTTCAAGAGTGGGACGAGCAGTACTTC
CDR3 protein: CASSLDLQEWDEQYF

D gene: TRBD1
V gene: TRBV12-5
J gene: TRBJ1-3
clone size: NA
CDR3 DNA: TGTGCTAGTGGCCAGACAGGGATAAACACCATATATTTT
CDR3 protein: CASGQTGINTIYF

D gene: TRBD1
V gene: TRBV5-1
J gene: TRBJ1-4
clone size: NA
CDR3 DNA: TGCGCCAGCAGAGCAGGGGGCGCGGGTGAAAAACTGTTTTTT
CDR3 protein: CASRAGGAGEKLFF

D gene: NA
V gene: TRBV5-1
J gene: TRBJ1-1
clone size: NA
CDR3 DNA: TGCGCCAGCAGCTTGGCCCGGACAGCTTTCAACACTGAAGCTTTCTTT
CDR3 protein: CASSLARTAFNTEAFF

D gene: NA
V gene: TRBV16
J gene: TRBJ1-1
clone size: few
CDR3 DNA: TGTGCCAGCAGCCGAAGGTGGGACGGTGAAGCTTTCTTT
CDR3 protein: CASSRRWDGEAFF

D gene: NA
V gene: TRBV28
J gene: TRBJ2-2
clone size: NA
CDR3 DNA: TGTGCCAGCAGTGCACCCGACAGGAAGGCCGGGGAGCTGTTTTTT
CDR3 protein: CASSAPDRKAGELFF

D gene: NA
V gene: TRBV5-4
J gene: TRBJ1-1
clone size: few
CDR3 DNA: TGTGCCAGCAGCCTCCGACAGCAGTACACTGAAGCTTTCTTT
CDR3 protein: CASSLRQQYTEAFF

D gene: NA
V gene: TRBV28
J gene: TRBJ1-1
clone size: NA
CDR3 DNA: TGTGCCAGCAGTTTATTGCCGGGGAACACTGAAGCTTTCTTT
CDR3 protein: CASSLLPGNTEAFF

D gene: NA
V gene: TRBV7-2
J gene: TRBJ1-5
clone size: NA
CDR3 DNA: TGTGCCAGCAGCTTAGGGGTAGGGGGCAATCAGCCCCAGCATTTT
CDR3 protein: CASSLGVGGNQPQHF

D gene: NA
V gene: TRBV18
J gene: TRBJ1-2
clone size: NA
CDR3 DNA: TGTGCCAGCTCACCAACCCAGGGGAACTATGGCTACACCTTC
CDR3 protein: CASSPTQGNYGYTF

D gene: TRBD1
V gene: TRBV28
J gene: TRBJ1-1
clone size: NA
CDR3 DNA: TGTGCCAGCAGCCTGGCCCGACAGGGGTCAATCCTGAACACTGAAGCTTTCTTT
CDR3 protein: CASSLARQGSILNTEAFF

D gene: TRBD1
V gene: TRBV12-5
J gene: TRBJ2-1
clone size: NA
CDR3 DNA: TGTGCTAGTGGTTTGCCAGGGGACAGGGATCGGTTCTTC
CDR3 protein: CASGLPGDRDRFF

D gene: NA
V gene: TRBV14
J gene: TRBJ2-7
clone size: NA
CDR3 DNA: TGTGCCAGCAGCCAATACAGGGCCCCGGGGGAGCAGTACTTC
CDR3 protein: CASSQYRAPGEQYF

D gene: TRBD1
V gene: TRBV6-1
J gene: TRBJ2-7
clone size: NA
CDR3 DNA: TGTGCCAGCAGTCTCCCCGGGGACAGTGGCGAGCAGTACTTC
CDR3 protein: CASSLPGDSGEQYF

D gene: NA
V gene: TRBV7-2
J gene: TRBJ2-2
clone size: NA
CDR3 DNA: TGTGCCAGCAGCAATGGCGGGGAGCTGTTTTTT
CDR3 protein: CASSNGGELFF

D gene: TRBD1
V gene: TRBV11-2
J gene: TRBJ2-6
clone size: NA
CDR3 DNA: TGTGCCAGCAGCTTTATAAGACAGGGTTCTTCTGGGGCCAACGTCCTGACTTTC
CDR3 protein: CASSFIRQGSSGANVLTF

D gene: NA
V gene: TRBV5-1
J gene: TRBJ2-7
clone size: NA
CDR3 DNA: TGCGCCAGCAGCTTATCTAGCATCACGTACGAGCAGTACTTC
CDR3 protein: CASSLSSITYEQYF

D gene: NA
V gene: TRBV7-6
J gene: TRBJ2-1
clone size: NA
CDR3 DNA: TGTGCCAGCAGCTTAGGCGGGGCAGATGAGCAGTTCTTC
CDR3 protein: CASSLGGADEQFF

D gene: NA
V gene: TRBV20-1
J gene: TRBJ1-4
clone size: NA
CDR3 DNA: TGCAGTGCCAGGACGGATGAAAAACTGTTTTTT
CDR3 protein: CSARTDEKLFF

D gene: NA
V gene: TRBV11-2
J gene: TRBJ2-7
clone size: NA
CDR3 DNA: TGTGCCAGCAGCCTAAGCTCCTACGAGCAGTACTTC
CDR3 protein: CASSLSSYEQYF

D gene: TRBD2
V gene: TRBV18
J gene: TRBJ2-7
clone size: NA
CDR3 DNA: TGTGCCAGCTCACTAACAGCGGGAGGTGTGGAGGAGCAGTACTTC
CDR3 protein: CASSLTAGGVEEQYF

D gene: NA
V gene: TRBV28
J gene: TRBJ1-2
clone size: few
CDR3 DNA: TGTGCCAGCAGTTTTGGTCTGGTCTATGGCTACACCTTC
CDR3 protein: CASSFGLVYGYTF

D gene: NA
V gene: TRBV5-1
J gene: TRBJ2-3
clone size: once
CDR3 DNA: TGCGCCAGCAGCTTGGTCGGGAGGGGACAGAATAGAAATACGCAGTATTTT
CDR3 protein: CASSLVGRGQNRNTQYF

D gene: TRBD1
V gene: TRBV7-2
J gene: TRBJ1-2
clone size: once
CDR3 DNA: TGTGCCAGCAGCCTAGCTCGGACAGGGCACTATGGCTACACCTTC
CDR3 protein: CASSLARTGHYGYTF

D gene: NA
V gene: TRBV11-3
J gene: TRBJ2-3
clone size: NA
CDR3 DNA: TGTGCCAGCAGCTTATTCGGGGATCCGCAGTATTTT
CDR3 protein: CASSLFGDPQYF

D gene: NA
V gene: TRBV7-9
J gene: TRBJ1-1
clone size: NA
CDR3 DNA: TGTGCCAGCAGCAAAGATACAGGTAACACTGAAGCTTTCTTT
CDR3 protein: CASSKDTGNTEAFF

D gene: TRBD1
V gene: TRBV29-1
J gene: TRBJ1-4
clone size: NA
CDR3 DNA: TGCAGCGCCCCCGGGACAGGGAATGACAAACTGTTTTTT
CDR3 protein: CSAPGTGNDKLFF

D gene: NA
V gene: TRBV7-9
J gene: TRBJ2-1
clone size: NA
CDR3 DNA: TGTGCCAGCAGCTTAGCGGGGCGGGATGAGCAGTTCTTC
CDR3 protein: CASSLAGRDEQFF

D gene: NA
V gene: TRBV9
J gene: TRBJ1-2
clone size: NA
CDR3 DNA: TGTGCCAGCGAAGGGGAAGCGGGGAGGGCTAACTATGGCTACACCTTC
CDR3 protein: CASEGEAGRANYGYTF

D gene: NA
V gene: TRBV7-3
J gene: TRBJ2-1
clone size: NA
CDR3 DNA: TGTGCCAGCAGCCTAAACAGGGTTGGGGGCAATGAGCAGTTCTTC
CDR3 protein: CASSLNRVGGNEQFF

D gene: NA
V gene: TRBV6-5
J gene: TRBJ1-2
clone size: once
CDR3 DNA: TGTGCCAGCAGTTACTCGAACCAGGCCTACTTC
CDR3 protein: CASSYSNQAYF

D gene: TRBD1
V gene: TRBV25-1
J gene: TRBJ1-4
clone size: NA
CDR3 DNA: TGTGCCAGCAGTCCCCTCGGGACAGGGACTAATGAAAAACTGTTTTTT
CDR3 protein: CASSPLGTGTNEKLFF

D gene: TRBD1
V gene: TRBV5-4
J gene: TRBJ2-3
clone size: NA
CDR3 DNA: TGTGCCAGCAGCCCGGTGGGACAGGGCACAGATACGCAGTATTTT
CDR3 protein: CASSPVGQGTDTQYF

D gene: NA
V gene: TRBV7-8
J gene: TRBJ2-3
clone size: NA
CDR3 DNA: TGTGCCAGCAGCTTCGTTAGGGCAGATACGCAGTATTTT
CDR3 protein: CASSFVRADTQYF

D gene: NA
V gene: TRBV6-4
J gene: TRBJ1-4
clone size: NA
CDR3 DNA: TGTGCCAGCAGTTACAGGGTTGGGGCTAATGAAAAACTGTTTTTT
CDR3 protein: CASSYRVGANEKLFF

D gene: NA
V gene: TRBV28
J gene: TRBJ2-7
clone size: NA
CDR3 DNA: TGTGCCAGCAGTTGGTGGGGGCGCGGGCACTACGAGCAGTACTTC
CDR3 protein: CASSWWGRGHYEQYF

D gene: NA
V gene: TRBV5-1
J gene: TRBJ1-1
clone size: NA
CDR3 DNA: TGCGCCAGCAGCTATACAACGAACACTGAAGCTTTCTTT
CDR3 protein: CASSYTTNTEAFF

D gene: TRBD2
V gene: TRBV7-9
J gene: TRBJ2-5
clone size: NA
CDR3 DNA: TGTGCCAGCAGCCGCATCCTAGCGGACCAAGAGACCCAGTACTTC
CDR3 protein: CASSRILADQETQYF

D gene: NA
V gene: TRBV27
J gene: TRBJ1-2
clone size: NA
CDR3 DNA: TGTGCCAGCAGGACAGCGGGACGCTCAAGAGGGTATGGCTACACCTTC
CDR3 protein: CASRTAGRSRGYGYTF

D gene: NA
V gene: TRBV18
J gene: TRBJ2-1
clone size: NA
CDR3 DNA: TGTGCCAGCTCACCACGCTCCGGGAGCGTCGTGGATGAGCAGTTCTTC
CDR3 protein: CASSPRSGSVVDEQFF

D gene: NA
V gene: TRBV30
J gene: TRBJ1-1
clone size: NA
CDR3 DNA: TGTGCCTTCTGGGTCCTCCCGGGCACTGAAGCTTTCTTT
CDR3 protein: CAFWVLPGTEAFF

D gene: NA
V gene: TRBV6-5
J gene: TRBJ1-1
clone size: NA
CDR3 DNA: TGTGCCAGCTCTTTGGGTCGGGAAGCTTTCTTT
CDR3 protein: CASSLGREAFF